This T cell receptor beta chain was captured in a study of cytomegalovirus exposure and HLA in healthy donors. In the study overall: Out of 398 genotyped donors, about 80% belonged to the Caucasian-associated ancestry cluster.

The PCR employed 60 Vbeta primers together with 13 Jbeta primers. Profiled with immunoSEQ multiplex PCR; TCRdb holds only in-frame clones, not every one. The sample shows around 150,000 clones, approximately 80% of them seen only once. Notes on the study in general: Across donors, sequencing depth was assumed by presence/absence analyses to be roughly uniform.

Note on this clone: Its target is unknown.

The clonotype was recovered from a woman aged 30 to 39 in good health and CMV-seropositive. Material for sequencing was PBMCs.

The CDR3 coding sequence is TGTGCCAGCAGCTTAAGAGGGTACCCCCCGGCACAGTGGATTTACGAGCAGTACTTC. Translating it yields CASSLRGYPPAQWIYEQYF. V gene TRBV7-8 combines with J gene TRBJ2-5; possible D gene TRBD2, 5 bases. The DNA matches TRBJ2-7 better at its end, which makes the J call doubtful. The CDR3 totals 19 residues. Germline V gene lookup returns CDR1 SGHVS and CDR2 FQNEAQ.